This record looks at one T cell receptor (beta chain) sequence and its context. CDR1 is GTSNPN and CDR2 is SVGIG in the germline V gene (reference sequence). The CDR3 loop spans 13 amino acids. Trimming at V came to 5 bases and at J to 3 bases, leaving 4 bases not matched to a gene. This PCR relied on a set of 60 Vbeta primers and 13 Jbeta primers. The table came from immunoSEQ multiplex PCR; TCRdb's copy has only in-frame clones and leaves some out. The sample carries about 140,000 clones, over 70% recorded once. This record comes from a study of cytomegalovirus exposure and HLA in healthy donors. The genes are TRBV30 and TRBJ1-5, with TRBD1 matching over 7 bases. The sequenced sample consisted of PBMCs. This sequence originates from a man aged 35 to 55 in good health and CMV-seronegative. In DNA form, the CDR3 reads TGTGCCTGGGGACAGGCCCACAATCAGCCCCAGCATTTT. Residues: CAWGQAHNQPQHF.